The entry below describes one T cell receptor beta chain. Its specificity is unknown. The table came from immunoSEQ multiplex PCR; TCRdb's copy has only in-frame clones and leaves some out. This table holds approximately 91,000 clones, approximately 90% found once. The V and J ends lost 3 bases and 5 bases, in that order; junction bases with no gene match: 9. The CDR3 loop spans 17 amino acids. CDR1 SGHTA and CDR2 FQGNSA come from the germline V gene. The data originate from a study of T cell responses to AZD1222 COVID-19 vaccine. Study conclusions and caveats: There were vaccine-associated CD4 TCRs across spike, dominant at 160-218 and 743-854. Reports say nearly half of spike-specific TCRs go after unmutated variant regions.

This clonotype originated in an adult in good health. Sequencing used peripheral blood, obtained on day 0 of AZD1222 vaccination. The V and J genes are TRBV7-2 and TRBJ2-5; 13 bases agree with TRBD2. The CDR3 DNA reads as TGTGCCAGCAGCTTTTCGACTAGCGGGGGGTCGAGGGAGACCCAGTACTTC. Translated: CASSFSTSGGSRETQYF.